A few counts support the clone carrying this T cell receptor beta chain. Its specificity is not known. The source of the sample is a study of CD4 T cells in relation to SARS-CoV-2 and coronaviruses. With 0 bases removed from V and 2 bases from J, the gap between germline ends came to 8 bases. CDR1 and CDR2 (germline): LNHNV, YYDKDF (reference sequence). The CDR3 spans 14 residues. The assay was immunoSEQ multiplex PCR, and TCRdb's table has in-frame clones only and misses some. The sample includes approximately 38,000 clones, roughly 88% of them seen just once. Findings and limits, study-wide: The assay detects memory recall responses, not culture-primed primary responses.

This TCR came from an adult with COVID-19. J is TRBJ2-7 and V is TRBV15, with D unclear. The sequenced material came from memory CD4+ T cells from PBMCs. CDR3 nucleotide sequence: TGTGCCACCAGCAGAGATCAGGTCGCCTACGAGCAGTACTTC. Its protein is CATSRDQVAYEQYF.